The subject of this entry is one TCR beta chain. Antigen unknown. For TCR, cDNA came from 5'RACE template switching, which added a universal primer site and UMIs. TCRdb processed the 5' RACE reads anew with MiXCR; each CDR3 protein has one entry. The table has about 550,000 distinct CDR3 sequences, roughly 21% seen once. This specimen comes from a study of T cells after yellow fever vaccination. The germline gives CDR1 SGHRS, CDR2 YFSETQ. The length of the CDR3 is 17 residues. Trimming stripped 0 bases from V and 2 bases from J, with 17 bases between. General observations from the study: Re-detected after boosting: most primary clones, almost 97% of CD4 and 88% of CD8.

The sequence was obtained from a young man who received the YFV17D yellow fever vaccine. This sequence joins TRBV5-1 and TRBJ2-5; no reliable D call. The source material was PBMCs, sampled 15 days after the yellow fever booster vaccination. The CDR3 bases are TGCGCCAGCAGCTTGGGGCACCTTTTATACCAGCAAGAGACCCAGTACTTC. It translates to CASSLGHLLYQQETQYF.